The present TCR beta chain was sequenced within a study of regulatory T cells in long-lasting Graves disease. Whole-study context: Newly diagnosed Graves' patients had under 3 months of antithyroid drugs. Study results and limitations: TCR diversity in persistent Graves' patients was below that of newly diagnosed ones.

With iRepertoire HTBI primers and Arm-PCR of CDR3 regions, TCR beta libraries were built. TCRdb re-called the multiplex PCR reads with MiXCR, one entry per CDR3 protein. Of more than 450,000 distinct CDR3 sequences listed, 15% to 20% are singletons. Germline CDR1 reads MNHNS; CDR2 reads SASEGT. Trimming removed 4 bases from V and 2 bases from J; junction bases left unmatched: 8. The CDR3 length is 16 residues. The time point here: newly diagnosed GD, antithyroid drugs for less than 3 months. PBMCs were the source of the RNA used for TCR sequencing. Blood from the periphery, approximately 8.5 milliliters in all, was drawn into EDTA tubes. This clonotype was counted at least ten times. Antigen: not known. The same data also contributed to another study, on T cells in Graves' hyperthyroidism and ophthalmopathy.

Here the sequenced sample was peripheral blood mononuclear cells (PBMCs), taken at new diagnosis, from a patient treated with antithyroid drugs. The chain employs TRBV6-1 and TRBJ2-5; 9 nucleotides align to TRBD2. The receptor was isolated from a man aged 40-50 years with Graves disease. As DNA, the CDR3 is TGTGCCAGCAGTGCCCTCGTGGCGGGAGGGCAAGAGACCCAGTACTTC. Its protein is CASSALVAGGQETQYF.